These 9 T cell receptor beta chains originate from one sample sequenced in a study of naive and memory T cell subsets (dated by TCRdb to the late 2010s). The research as a whole found: A few larger clonotypes were present in naive repertoires, especially CD8 naive repertoires, and these clonotypes were possibly memory cells re-expressing CD45RA.

No cognate antigen is known for these TCRs. The library was made by UMI-ligation and nested PCR. The sequencer was an Illumina MiSeq. The beta constant-region primer was an equimolar mix of two oligonucleotides covering both TRBC1 and TRBC2. The ligated cDNA went through four rounds of PCR with nested alpha and beta constant-region primers together with the SP2 primer. The public reads were reanalyzed by TCRdb: fastp trimming at Q25, MiXCR alignment, in-frame beta chains only. Every distinct CDR3 protein forms one entry, paired with its most common genes and DNA. For this sample there are under 150,000 distinct CDR3 sequences; approximately 20% appear just once. The ten top clones hold about 0.57% of the sample. Source material: naive CD8+ T cells from blood. The cell subset or site label corresponds to: naive T cells, CD45RA high CD27+. These receptors originate from a human donor in good health.

This clonotype has a handful of counts. This chain joins TRBV24-1 and TRBJ2-1; D is uncertain. CDR3 length: 15 amino acids. Germline CDR1 and CDR2: KGHDR and SFDVKD. Trimming removed 4 bases from V and 5 bases from J, with 14 bases in between. In DNA form, the CDR3 reads TGTGCCACCAGTGACCGCGCTGGATGGCACAATGAGCAGTTCTTC. It is translated as CATSDRAGWHNEQFF.

The rearrangement joins TRBV6-5 to TRBJ2-7, with 11 bases lining up with TRBD2. Germline V gene lookup returns CDR1 MNHEY and CDR2 SVGAGI. V trimming: 6 bases; J trimming: 0 bases; junction bases outside the gene matches: 13. The CDR3 loop spans 18 amino acids. The CDR3: CASRQKGLAELYSYEQYF. CDR3 DNA sequence: TGTGCCAGCAGACAAAAGGGACTAGCGGAACTTTACTCCTACGAGCAGTACTTC.

The J gene is TRBJ2-1, the V gene TRBV7-8; TRBD2 matches 15 bases. The V segment lost 3 bases and the J segment 4 bases; nucleotides outside the gene matches: 10. This CDR3 contains 19 residues. The germline gives CDR1 SGHVS, CDR2 FQNEAQ. The CDR3 coding sequence is TGTGCCAGCAGCTTGGGGCCGGGACTAGCGGGGGGAACTTACAATGAGCAGTTCTTC. Amino acids: CASSLGPGLAGGTYNEQFF.

This clonotype was observed at least ten times. The chain links TRBV12-3 or TRBV12-4 to TRBJ1-1; D might be TRBD1 (5 bases). Trimming stripped 3 bases from V and 10 bases from J, with 12 bases between. This CDR3 spans 12 amino acids. The CDR3, as DNA: TGTGCCAGCAGTTTTTTGGGCCAGGGAGCTTTCTTT. Its protein is CASSFLGQGAFF.

The CDR3 sequence is CASSYFSGGPYEQYF. In nucleotides, the CDR3 is TGTGCCAGCAGTTACTTTAGCGGGGGGCCCTACGAGCAGTACTTC. The chain combines TRBV6-2 or TRBV6-3 with TRBJ2-7, with 10 nucleotides matching TRBD2. The V and J ends lost 1 base and 2 bases, in that order; junction bases with no gene match: 2. CDR1 is MNHEY, CDR2 SVGEGT, per germline. This CDR3 contains 15 residues.

This clonotype came up a few times. This rearrangement joins TRBV4-1 to TRBJ2-1; 8 bases line up with TRBD2. Germline V gene data show CDR1 as MGHRA and CDR2 as YSYEKL. The V and J ends lost 0 bases and 1 base, in that order; junction bases with no gene match: 11. The CDR3 runs 19 residues. CDR3 in DNA: TGCGCCAGCAGCCAAGATGGGACGACTAGCGAGGGGTCCTACAATGAGCAGTTCTTC. This translates into CASSQDGTTSEGSYNEQFF.

The chain couples TRBV6-5 to TRBJ2-5, with D perhaps TRBD2 (6 bases). V lost 8 bases and J lost 3, with 13 bases in between. CDR3 length: 13 amino acids. From germline, CDR1 is MNHEY and CDR2 SVGAGI. CDR3 DNA sequence: TGTGCCAGCGGATGGCGGGGAGAAGAGACCCAGTACTTC. Protein: CASGWRGEETQYF.

This clonotype has at least ten counts. The chain couples TRBV29-1 to TRBJ2-7, with 12 bases that match TRBD2. Germline V CDR1 and CDR2: SQVTM, ANQGSEA. The CDR3 runs to 15 residues. Unmatched junction bases numbered 10, after V lost 5 bases and J lost 5 bases. CDR3 sequence reads: CSVSPTSGRGNEQYF. CDR3 in DNA: TGCAGCGTTTCCCCGACTAGCGGGAGAGGGAACGAGCAGTACTTC.

The V and J genes are TRBV4-1 and TRBJ2-1, with TRBD2 matching over 10 bases. The CDR3 consists of 16 residues. CDR1 is MGHRA and CDR2 is YSYEKL in the germline V gene. Trimming removed 0 bases from V and 8 bases from J; junction bases left unmatched: 7. The DNA of the CDR3 is TGCGCCAGCAGCCAAGACGCTAGCGGGAGCGTATATGAGCAGTTCTTC. It codes for CASSQDASGSVYEQFF.